The present TCR beta chain was sequenced within a study of T cell responses to AZD1222 COVID-19 vaccine. Study-level points and caveats: The donor cohort was predominantly white British with a female majority, and clonal diversity may have been underestimated. Targets within unmutated variant regions were reportedly found for nearly half of spike-specific TCRs.

Trimming stripped 0 bases from V and 8 bases from J, with 24 bases between. This CDR3 is built from 18 residues. Germline values: CDR1 SGHAT, CDR2 FQNNGV. On this clone: Its matching antigen is unknown.

Sequenced by immunoSEQ multiplex PCR; TCRdb stores in-frame clones only, minus some. The sample holds approximately 89,000 clones, under 95% seen once. The clonotype comes from an adult who received the AZD1222 COVID-19 vaccine. The material sequenced was peripheral blood, taken 28 days after the second AZD1222 dose. V gene TRBV11-2 combines with J gene TRBJ2-3; D may be TRBD1 or TRBD2 (5 bases each). The CDR3, as DNA: TGTGCCAGCAGCTTAGATCCGGGACGGGTGCCCCCATGGGGTACGCAGTATTTT. Encoded protein: CASSLDPGRVPPWGTQYF.